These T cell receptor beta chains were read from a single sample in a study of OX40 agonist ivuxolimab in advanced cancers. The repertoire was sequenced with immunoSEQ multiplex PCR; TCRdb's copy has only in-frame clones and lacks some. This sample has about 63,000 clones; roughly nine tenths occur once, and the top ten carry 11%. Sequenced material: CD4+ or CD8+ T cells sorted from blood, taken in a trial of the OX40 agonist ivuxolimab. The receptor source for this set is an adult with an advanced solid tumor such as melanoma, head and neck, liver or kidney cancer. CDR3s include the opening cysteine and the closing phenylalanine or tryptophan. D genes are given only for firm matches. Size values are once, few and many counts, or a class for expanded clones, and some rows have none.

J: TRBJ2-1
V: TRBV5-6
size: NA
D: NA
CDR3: CASSLRQARKQFF
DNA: TGTGCCAGCAGCTTGAGACAGGCACGTAAGCAGTTCTTC

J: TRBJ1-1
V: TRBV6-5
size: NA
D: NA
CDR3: CASSYVRATTEAFF
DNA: TGTGCCAGCAGTTACGTCAGGGCAACCACTGAAGCTTTCTTT

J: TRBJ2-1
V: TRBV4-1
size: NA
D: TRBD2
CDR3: CASSQDPGGRAFDEQFF
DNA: TGCGCCAGCAGCCAAGATCCGGGCGGGAGGGCCTTTGATGAGCAGTTCTTC

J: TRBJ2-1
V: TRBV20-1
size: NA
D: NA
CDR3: CSASEDNEQFF
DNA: TGCAGTGCTAGCGAGGACAATGAGCAGTTCTTC

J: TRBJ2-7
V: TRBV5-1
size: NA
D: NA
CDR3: CASSLTGTYREQYF
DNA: TGCGCCAGCAGCTTGACAGGGACGTATAGAGAGCAGTACTTC

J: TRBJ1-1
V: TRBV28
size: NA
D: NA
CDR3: CASSLAGNTEAFF
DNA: TGTGCCAGCAGTTTAGCAGGGAACACTGAAGCTTTCTTT

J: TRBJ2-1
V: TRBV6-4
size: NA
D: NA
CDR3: CATDFVARLGVGDEQFF
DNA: TGTGCCACCGACTTTGTTGCCCGATTGGGGGTAGGGGATGAGCAGTTCTTC

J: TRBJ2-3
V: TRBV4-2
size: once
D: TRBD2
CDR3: CASSQDGLAGGDTQYF
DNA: TGTGCCAGCAGCCAAGATGGCCTAGCGGGGGGAGATACGCAGTATTTT

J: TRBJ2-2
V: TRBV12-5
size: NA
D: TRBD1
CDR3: CASGFLGGVTGELLF
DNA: TGTGCTAGTGGTTTTCTAGGGGGCGTCACCGGGGAGCTGCTTTTT

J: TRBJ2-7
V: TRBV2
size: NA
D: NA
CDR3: CASSASYEQYF
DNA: TGTGCCAGCAGTGCCTCCTACGAGCAGTACTTC

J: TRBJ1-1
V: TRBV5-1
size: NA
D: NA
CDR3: CASSLGPSFNTEAFF
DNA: TGCGCCAGCAGCTTGGGCCCCTCCTTTAACACTGAAGCTTTCTTT

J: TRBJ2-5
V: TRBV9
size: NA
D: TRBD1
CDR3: CASSVGDRGLQETQYF
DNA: TGTGCCAGCAGCGTAGGTGACAGGGGGCTCCAAGAGACCCAGTACTTC

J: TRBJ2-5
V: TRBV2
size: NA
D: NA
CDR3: CASSEAGETQYF
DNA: TGTGCCAGCAGTGAAGCAGGGGAGACCCAGTACTTC

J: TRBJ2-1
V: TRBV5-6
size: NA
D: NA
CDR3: CASSLGIVIAYYNEQFF
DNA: TGTGCCAGCAGCTTGGGCATCGTCATAGCATACTACAATGAGCAGTTCTTC